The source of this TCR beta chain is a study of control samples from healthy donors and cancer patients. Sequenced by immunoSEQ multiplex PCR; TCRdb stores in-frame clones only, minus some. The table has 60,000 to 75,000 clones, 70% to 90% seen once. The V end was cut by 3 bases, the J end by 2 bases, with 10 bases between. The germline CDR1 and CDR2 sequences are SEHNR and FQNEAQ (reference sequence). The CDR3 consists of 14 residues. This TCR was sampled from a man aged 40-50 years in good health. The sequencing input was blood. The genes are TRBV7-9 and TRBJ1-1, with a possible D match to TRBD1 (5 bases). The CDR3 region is CASSFGQGNTEAFF. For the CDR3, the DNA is TGTGCCAGCAGCTTTGGTCAGGGTAACACTGAAGCTTTCTTT.